This TCR beta chain comes out of a study of blood T cell repertoires in COVID-19. Study in general: PBMCs, B-cell-depleted T cells, or T cells provided the cDNA or gDNA that made up the material.

Original processing methods: Amplified reference gene primers provided the basis for estimating nucleated cell counts. Using immunoSEQ multiplex PCR, the repertoire was profiled, and TCRdb retains in-frame clones only, with some absent. For V, J and clone size, that table is used; D and trimming come from the DNA. The table lists 250,000 or so clones, roughly 80% of them singletons. V lost 0 bases, J lost 1 base, and 12 bases stayed unmatched. The CDR3 runs 18 residues. Per the germline V gene, CDR1 is MNHEY and CDR2 is SVGEGT. Only one count was recorded for this clone. The receptor was isolated from a woman between 65 and 79 years old with acute or convalescent COVID-19. This sequence joins TRBV6-2 or TRBV6-3 and TRBJ2-7; TRBD1 agrees at 7 bases. The sequencing sample was made of peripheral blood. CDR3 protein: CASSYSYPEGQPSYEQYF. The CDR3 region has the DNA TGTGCCAGCAGTTACTCCTATCCTGAGGGACAGCCTTCCTACGAGCAGTACTTC.